A selection of T cell receptor beta chains follows, all from one sample in a study of T cells in Graves' hyperthyroidism and ophthalmopathy. TCRdb reprocessed the multiplex PCR reads via MiXCR and lists one record per CDR3 protein. Of a few hundred thousand distinct CDR3 sequences listed, 15% to 18% are singletons. Sequencing input: blood. These receptors came from a woman between 18 and 29 years old with Graves' hyperthyroidism that later progressed to Graves' ophthalmopathy. CDR3s include the opening cysteine and the closing phenylalanine or tryptophan. Each record gives: V gene, clone size, J gene, D gene, CDR3 DNA, CDR3 protein. The D gene is left open where the match is weak. Where a row states a size, it is once, few, many or the class of an expanded clone; other rows omit it.

>TRBV7-2|many|TRBJ2-3|TRBD2
TGTGCCAGCAGCTTCGGGGGTCCCTTAGCGGGAGTCTTTAGCACAGATACGCAGTATTTT
CASSFGGPLAGVFSTDTQYF
>TRBV6-2/TRBV6-3|few|TRBJ1-2|-
TGTGCCGCACGCAGAGACTATGGCTACACCTTC
CAARRDYGYTF
>TRBV20-1|many|TRBJ2-7|-
TGCAGTGCTCTCGGACCAGTTGGCTACGAGCAGTACTTC
CSALGPVGYEQYF
>TRBV5-1|-|TRBJ2-7|-
TGCGCCAGCAGCTTCCCTTCGGGCTACGAGCAGTACTTC
CASSFPSGYEQYF
>TRBV9|-|TRBJ2-2|TRBD2
TGTGCCAGCAGCGCCATACTAGCGCCATCCACCGGGGAGCTGTTTTTT
CASSAILAPSTGELFF
>TRBV18|many|TRBJ2-3|-
TGTGCCAGCTCACAAAACCCGACAGGTCGCACAGATACGCAGTATTTT
CASSQNPTGRTDTQYF
>TRBV5-1|-|TRBJ2-1|TRBD2
TGCGCCAGCAGCTCCGCTAGCGGGAGGGCCGCCTACAATGAGCAGTTCTTC
CASSSASGRAAYNEQFF
>TRBV19|few|TRBJ2-5|TRBD2
TGTGCCAGTAGTAACACAGCGGGAGTTGGAAAGGAGACCCAGTACTTC
CASSNTAGVGKETQYF
>TRBV20-1|many|TRBJ1-2|TRBD1
TGCAGTAAAACAGGGGGCTATGGCTACACCTTC
CSKTGGYGYTF
>TRBV27|few|TRBJ2-1|-
TGTGCCAGCAAGGCTGCCATCTACAATGAGCAGTTCTTC
CASKAAIYNEQFF
>TRBV20-1|many|TRBJ2-7|TRBD2
TGCAGTGCTAGAGGGGGCGGGAGAGTTGTAAGCTCCTACGAGCAGTACTTC
CSARGGGRVVSSYEQYF
>TRBV27|few|TRBJ2-7|TRBD2
TGTGCCAGCAGTAACTCACTAGCGGAGACCTCCTACGAGCAGTACTTC
CASSNSLAETSYEQYF
>TRBV5-1|-|TRBJ2-5|-
TGCGCCAGCAGCCCCACGTCAGGAGAAGAGACCCAGTACTTC
CASSPTSGEETQYF
>TRBV28|many|TRBJ2-5|TRBD2
TGTGCCAGCAGTTCCCTACTAGCGGGGCAAGAGACCCAGTACTTC
CASSSLLAGQETQYF
>TRBV28|many|TRBJ2-1|-
TGTGCCAGCAGTTCTTTAGGACTACAGACCAATGAGCAGTTCTTC
CASSSLGLQTNEQFF